Sequencing of this T cell receptor (beta chain) was carried out in a study of post-analysis software for immune sequencing data. The TCR beta cDNA libraries contained unique molecular identifiers. TCRdb called the PCR reads again in MiXCR, with one record for every CDR3 protein. The data contain fewer than 850,000 distinct CDR3 sequences, around 46% of them singletons. Whole-study findings and limits: Higher frequency in patients than in controls was seen for a handful of TRBV segments, with TRBV5-6, TRBV5-1 and TRBV20-1 among them.

This CDR3 spans 14 amino acids. Germline V gene data show CDR1 as MNHNY and CDR2 as SVGAGI (reference sequence). Trimming at V came to 0 bases and at J to 5 bases, leaving 2 bases not matched to a gene. Concerning this clonotype: The antigen is not known.

V gene TRBV6-6 combines with J gene TRBJ1-2; 8 bases map to TRBD1. This receptor was identified in a girl aged 10-17 years with multiple sclerosis. The sample comprised blood. The CDR3 DNA is TGTGCCAGCAGTTACTCGGGACAGGAATATGGCTACACCTTC. Translating it yields CASSYSGQEYGYTF.